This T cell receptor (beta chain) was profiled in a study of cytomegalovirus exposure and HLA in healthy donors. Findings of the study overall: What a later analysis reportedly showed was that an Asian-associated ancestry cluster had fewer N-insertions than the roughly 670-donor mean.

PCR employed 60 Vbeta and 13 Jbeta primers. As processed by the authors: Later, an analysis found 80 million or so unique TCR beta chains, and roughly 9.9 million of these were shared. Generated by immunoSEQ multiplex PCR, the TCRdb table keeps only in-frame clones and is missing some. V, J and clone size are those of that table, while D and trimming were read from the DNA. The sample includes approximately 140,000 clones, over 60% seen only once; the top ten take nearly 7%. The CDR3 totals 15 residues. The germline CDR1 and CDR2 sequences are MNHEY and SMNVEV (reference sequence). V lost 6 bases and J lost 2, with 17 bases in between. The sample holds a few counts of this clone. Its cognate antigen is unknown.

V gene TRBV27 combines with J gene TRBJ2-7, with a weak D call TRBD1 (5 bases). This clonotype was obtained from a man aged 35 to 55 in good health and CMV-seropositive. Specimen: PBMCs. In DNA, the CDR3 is TGTGCCAGCAGCCGTCGACTGGAAGGGGCCTACGAGCAGTACTTC. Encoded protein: CASSRRLEGAYEQYF.